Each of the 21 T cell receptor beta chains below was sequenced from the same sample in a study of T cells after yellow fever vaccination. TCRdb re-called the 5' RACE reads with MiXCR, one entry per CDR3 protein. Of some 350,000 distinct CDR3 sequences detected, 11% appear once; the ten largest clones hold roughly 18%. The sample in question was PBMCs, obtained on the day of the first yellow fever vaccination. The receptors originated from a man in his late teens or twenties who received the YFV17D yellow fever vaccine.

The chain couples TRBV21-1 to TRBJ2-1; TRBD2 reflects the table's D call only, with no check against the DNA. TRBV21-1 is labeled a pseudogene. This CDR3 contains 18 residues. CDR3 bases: TGTGCCAGCAGGGAAGGGTCCAGCGGGTCAAGCTCCTACAATGAGCAGTTCTTC. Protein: CASREGSSGSSSYNEQFF.

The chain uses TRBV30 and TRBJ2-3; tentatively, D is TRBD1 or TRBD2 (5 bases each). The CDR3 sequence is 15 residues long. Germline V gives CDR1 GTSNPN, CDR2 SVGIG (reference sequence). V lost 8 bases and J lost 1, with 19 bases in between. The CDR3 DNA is TGTGCCAGCGGCCCCGGGACCAGCGGCACAGATACGCAGTATTTT. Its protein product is CASGPGTSGTDTQYF.

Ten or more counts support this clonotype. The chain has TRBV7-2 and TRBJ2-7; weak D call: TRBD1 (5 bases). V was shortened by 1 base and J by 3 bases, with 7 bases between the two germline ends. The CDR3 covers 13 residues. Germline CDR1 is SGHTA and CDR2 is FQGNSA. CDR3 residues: CASSLGQFYEQYF. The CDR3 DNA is TGTGCCAGCAGCTTAGGACAGTTCTACGAGCAGTACTTC.

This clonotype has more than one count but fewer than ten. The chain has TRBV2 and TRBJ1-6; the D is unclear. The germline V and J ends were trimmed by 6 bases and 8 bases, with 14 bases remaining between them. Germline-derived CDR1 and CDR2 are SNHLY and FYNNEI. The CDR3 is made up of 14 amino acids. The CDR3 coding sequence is TGTGCCAGCAGCCCCCGGGCCGGGGATTCACCCCTCCACTTT. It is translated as CASSPRAGDSPLHF.

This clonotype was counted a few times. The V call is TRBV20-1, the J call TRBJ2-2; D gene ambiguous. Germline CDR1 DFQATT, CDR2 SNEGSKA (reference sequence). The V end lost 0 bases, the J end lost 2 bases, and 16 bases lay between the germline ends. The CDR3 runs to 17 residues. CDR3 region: CSARDAHKGVNTGELFF. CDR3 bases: TGCAGTGCTAGAGATGCCCACAAGGGTGTTAACACCGGGGAGCTGTTTTTT.

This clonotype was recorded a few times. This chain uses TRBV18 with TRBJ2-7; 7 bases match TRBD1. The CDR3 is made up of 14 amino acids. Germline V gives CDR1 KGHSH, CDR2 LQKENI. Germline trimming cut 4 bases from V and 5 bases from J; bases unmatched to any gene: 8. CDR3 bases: TGTGCCAGCTCACACTCGACAGGGTTCGACGAGCAGTACGTC. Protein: CASSHSTGFDEQYV.

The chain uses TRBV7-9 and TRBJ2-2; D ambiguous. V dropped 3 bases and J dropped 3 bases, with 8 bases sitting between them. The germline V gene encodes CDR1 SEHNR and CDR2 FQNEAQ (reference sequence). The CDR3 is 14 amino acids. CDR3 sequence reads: CASSLRSDTGELFF. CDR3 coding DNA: TGTGCCAGCAGCTTGCGGTCGGACACCGGGGAGCTGTTTTTT.

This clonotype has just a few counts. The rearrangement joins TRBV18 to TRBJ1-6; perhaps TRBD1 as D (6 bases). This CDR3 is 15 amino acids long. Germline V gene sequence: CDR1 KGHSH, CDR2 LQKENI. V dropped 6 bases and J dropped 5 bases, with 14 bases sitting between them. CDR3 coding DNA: TGTGCCAGCTCGCCCCCGGGACAAAATAATTCACCCCTCCACTTT. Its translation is CASSPPGQNNSPLHF.

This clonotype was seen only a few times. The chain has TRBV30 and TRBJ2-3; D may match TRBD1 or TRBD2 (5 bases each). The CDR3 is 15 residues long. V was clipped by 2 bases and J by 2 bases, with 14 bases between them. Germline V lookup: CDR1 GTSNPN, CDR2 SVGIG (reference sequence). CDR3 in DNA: TGTGCCTGGAGTCAGCTAGCAGGGAACACAGATACGCAGTATTTT. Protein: CAWSQLAGNTDTQYF.

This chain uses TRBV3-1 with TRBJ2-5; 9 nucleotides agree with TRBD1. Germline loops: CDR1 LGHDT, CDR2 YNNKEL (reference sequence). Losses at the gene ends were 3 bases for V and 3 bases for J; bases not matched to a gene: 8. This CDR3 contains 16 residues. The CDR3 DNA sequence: TGTGCCAGCAGCCATCGCGGACAGGGGAGGGAAGAGACCCAGTACTTC. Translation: CASSHRGQGREETQYF.

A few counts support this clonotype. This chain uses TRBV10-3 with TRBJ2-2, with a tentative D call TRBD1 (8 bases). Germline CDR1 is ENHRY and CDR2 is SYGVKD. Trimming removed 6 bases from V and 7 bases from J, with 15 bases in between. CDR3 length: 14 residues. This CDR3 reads CAIRPTGEGGELFF. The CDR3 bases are TGTGCCATCAGACCGACAGGGGAGGGCGGGGAGCTGTTTTTT.

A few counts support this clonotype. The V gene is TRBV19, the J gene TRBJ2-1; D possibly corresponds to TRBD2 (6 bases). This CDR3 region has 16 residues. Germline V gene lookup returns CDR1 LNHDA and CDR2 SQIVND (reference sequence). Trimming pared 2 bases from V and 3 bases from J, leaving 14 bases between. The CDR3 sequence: CASSILAGIYYNEQFF. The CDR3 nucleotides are TGTGCCAGTAGTATATTGGCGGGGATCTACTACAATGAGCAGTTCTTC.

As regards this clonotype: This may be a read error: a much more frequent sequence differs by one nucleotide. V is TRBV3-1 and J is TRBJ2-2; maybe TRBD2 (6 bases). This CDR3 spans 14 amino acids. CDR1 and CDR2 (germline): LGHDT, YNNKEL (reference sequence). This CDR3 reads CASTPRVGTGGLFF. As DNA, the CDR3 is TGTGCCAGCACCCCCAGGGTGGGCACCGGGGGGCTGTTTTTT.

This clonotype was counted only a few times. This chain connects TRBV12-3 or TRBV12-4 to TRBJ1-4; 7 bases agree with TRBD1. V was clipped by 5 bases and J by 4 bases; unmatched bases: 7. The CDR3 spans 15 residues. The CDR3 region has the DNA TGTGCCAGCAGTCCTCCGGGACAGATTAATGAAAAACTGTTTTTT. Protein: CASSPPGQINEKLFF.

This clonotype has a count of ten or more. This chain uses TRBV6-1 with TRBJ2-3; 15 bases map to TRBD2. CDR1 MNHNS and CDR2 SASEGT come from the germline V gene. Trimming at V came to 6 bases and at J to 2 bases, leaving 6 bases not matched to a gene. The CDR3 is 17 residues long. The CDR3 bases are TGTGCCAGCAGAATAGGACTAGCGGGGGGGCTCACAGATACGCAGTATTTT. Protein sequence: CASRIGLAGGLTDTQYF.

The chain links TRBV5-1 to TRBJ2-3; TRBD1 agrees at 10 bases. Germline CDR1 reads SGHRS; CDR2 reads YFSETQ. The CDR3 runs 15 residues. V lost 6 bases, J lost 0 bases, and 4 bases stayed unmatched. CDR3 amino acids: CASKGDRGSTDTQYF. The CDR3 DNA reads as TGCGCCAGCAAGGGGGACAGGGGTAGCACAGATACGCAGTATTTT.

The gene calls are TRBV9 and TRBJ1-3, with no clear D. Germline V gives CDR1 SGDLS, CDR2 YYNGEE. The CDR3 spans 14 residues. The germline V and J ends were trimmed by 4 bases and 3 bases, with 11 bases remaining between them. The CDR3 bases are TGTGCCAGCAGCTTCGGGCAGATTGGAAACACCATATATTTT. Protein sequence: CASSFGQIGNTIYF.

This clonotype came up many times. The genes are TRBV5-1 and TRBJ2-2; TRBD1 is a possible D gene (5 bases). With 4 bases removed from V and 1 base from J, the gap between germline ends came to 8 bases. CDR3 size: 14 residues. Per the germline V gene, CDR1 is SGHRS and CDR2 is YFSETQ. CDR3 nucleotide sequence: TGCGCCAGCAGCGGCACAGGGAACACCGGGGAGCTGTTTTTT. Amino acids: CASSGTGNTGELFF.

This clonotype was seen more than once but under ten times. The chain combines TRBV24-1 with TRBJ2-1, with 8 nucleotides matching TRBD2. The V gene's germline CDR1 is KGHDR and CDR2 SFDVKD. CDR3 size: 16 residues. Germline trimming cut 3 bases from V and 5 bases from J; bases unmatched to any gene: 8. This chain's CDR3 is CATSDHPTSVHNEQFF. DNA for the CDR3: TGTGCCACCAGTGATCACCCGACTAGCGTCCACAATGAGCAGTTCTTC.

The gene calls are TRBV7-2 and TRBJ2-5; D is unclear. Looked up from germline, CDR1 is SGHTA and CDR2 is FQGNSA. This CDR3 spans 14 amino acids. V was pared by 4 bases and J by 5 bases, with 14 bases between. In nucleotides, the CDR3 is TGTGCCAGCAGCTCCGGTGTCCCCTACGAGACCCAGTACTTC. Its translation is CASSSGVPYETQYF.

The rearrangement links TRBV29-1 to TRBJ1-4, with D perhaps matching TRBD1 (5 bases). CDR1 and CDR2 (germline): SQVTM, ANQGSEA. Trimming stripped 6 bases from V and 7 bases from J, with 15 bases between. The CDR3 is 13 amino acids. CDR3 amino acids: CSVAGRLGEKLFF. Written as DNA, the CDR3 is TGCAGCGTCGCAGGGAGGCTAGGTGAAAAACTGTTTTTT. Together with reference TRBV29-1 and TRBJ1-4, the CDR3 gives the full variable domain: SAVISQKPSRDICQRGTSLTIQCQVDSQVTMMFWYRQQPGQSLTLIATANQGSEATYESGFVIDKFPISRPNLTFSTLTVSNMSPEDSSIYLCSVAGRLGEKLFFGSGTQLSVL.